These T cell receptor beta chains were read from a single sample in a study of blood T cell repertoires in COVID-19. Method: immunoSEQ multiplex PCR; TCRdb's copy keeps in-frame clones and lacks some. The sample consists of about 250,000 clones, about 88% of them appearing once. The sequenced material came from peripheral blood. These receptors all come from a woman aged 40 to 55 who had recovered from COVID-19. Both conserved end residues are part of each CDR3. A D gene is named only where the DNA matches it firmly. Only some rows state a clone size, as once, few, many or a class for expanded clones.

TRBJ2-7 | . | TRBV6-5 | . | CASSLRTAIYEQYF | TGTGCCAGCAGCTTAAGGACAGCGATCTACGAGCAGTACTTC
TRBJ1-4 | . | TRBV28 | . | CASSRTLRGEKLFF | TGTGCCAGCAGTCGGACTCTACGAGGGGAAAAACTGTTTTTT
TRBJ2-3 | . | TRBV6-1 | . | CASSEHRGWTITDTQYF | TGTGCCAGCAGTGAACACAGGGGATGGACTATCACAGATACGCAGTATTTT
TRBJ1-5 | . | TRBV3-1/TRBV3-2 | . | CASSQAGSDQPQHF | TGTGCCAGCAGCCAGGCAGGGTCAGATCAGCCCCAGCATTTT
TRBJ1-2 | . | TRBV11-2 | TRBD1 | CASSLDGQGAYSVTF | TGTGCCAGCAGCTTAGATGGACAGGGAGCCTATTCGGTCACCTTC
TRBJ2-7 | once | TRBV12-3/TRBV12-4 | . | CASSGARYEQYF | TGTGCCAGCAGTGGGGCTAGATACGAGCAGTACTTC
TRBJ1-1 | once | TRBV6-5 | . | CASSTDSNTEAFF | TGTGCCAGCAGTACGGACAGTAACACTGAAGCTTTCTTT
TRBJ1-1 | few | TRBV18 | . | CASSPQGNTEAFF | TGTGCCAGCTCACCCCAGGGGAACACTGAAGCTTTCTTT
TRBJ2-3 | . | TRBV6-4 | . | CASSYQGTPTDTQYF | TGTGCCAGCAGTTACCAGGGGACCCCCACAGATACGCAGTATTTT
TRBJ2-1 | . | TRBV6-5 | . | CATEGDTYNEQFF | TGTGCCACCGAGGGGGACACCTACAATGAGCAGTTCTTC
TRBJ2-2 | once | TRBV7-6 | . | CASGPGLASGELFF | TGTGCCAGCGGGCCGGGACTTGCATCGGGGGAGCTGTTTTTT
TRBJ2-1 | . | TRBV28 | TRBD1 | CATHGPGQGSDEQFF | TGTGCCACCCATGGACCGGGACAGGGAAGCGATGAGCAGTTCTTC
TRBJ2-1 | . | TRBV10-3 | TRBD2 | CAISDRTSGGYEQFF | TGTGCCATCAGTGACAGGACTAGCGGGGGTTATGAGCAGTTCTTC
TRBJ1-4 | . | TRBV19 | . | CASRDPGVGASEKLFF | TGTGCCAGCCGCGACCCTGGAGTGGGGGCTTCGGAAAAACTGTTTTTT
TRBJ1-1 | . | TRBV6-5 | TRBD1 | CASSYQQGGTEAFF | TGTGCCAGCAGTTACCAACAGGGGGGAACTGAAGCTTTCTTT
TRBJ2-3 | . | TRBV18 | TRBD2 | CASSQTSGRQDTQYF | TGTGCCAGCTCACAGACTAGCGGGAGACAAGATACGCAGTATTTT
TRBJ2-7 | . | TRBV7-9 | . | CASSLAGERYEQYF | TGTGCCAGCAGCTTAGCAGGGGAAAGGTACGAGCAGTACTTC
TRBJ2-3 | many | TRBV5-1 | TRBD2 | CASSLVGGGGTDTQYF | TGCGCCAGCAGCTTGGTTGGCGGGGGAGGCACAGATACGCAGTATTTT
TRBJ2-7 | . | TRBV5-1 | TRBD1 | CASSSRQGSYEQYF | TGCGCCAGCAGTTCCAGACAGGGTTCCTACGAGCAGTACTTC
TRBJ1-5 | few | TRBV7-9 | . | CAPPLFRNSFNRDRGPQHF | TGTGCCCCCCCTTTGTTCCGAAATTCTTTTAACAGGGATCGCGGGCCCCAGCATTTT
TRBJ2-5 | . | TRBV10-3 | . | CAISEPQETQYF | TGTGCCATCAGTGAGCCACAAGAGACCCAGTACTTC
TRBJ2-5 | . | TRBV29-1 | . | CSAATGTLETQYF | TGCAGCGCTGCGACCGGGACTTTGGAGACCCAGTACTTC
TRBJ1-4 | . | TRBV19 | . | CASSIMSTNEKLFF | TGTGCCAGTAGTATTATGTCAACTAATGAAAAACTGTTTTTT
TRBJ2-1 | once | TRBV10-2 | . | CASRAVFLVEQFF | TGCGCCAGCAGAGCTGTTTTCTTAGTTGAGCAGTTCTTC
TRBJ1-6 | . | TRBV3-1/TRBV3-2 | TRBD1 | CASSQDAQGDSPLHF | TGTGCCAGCAGCCAAGATGCGCAGGGGGATTCACCCCTCCACTTT